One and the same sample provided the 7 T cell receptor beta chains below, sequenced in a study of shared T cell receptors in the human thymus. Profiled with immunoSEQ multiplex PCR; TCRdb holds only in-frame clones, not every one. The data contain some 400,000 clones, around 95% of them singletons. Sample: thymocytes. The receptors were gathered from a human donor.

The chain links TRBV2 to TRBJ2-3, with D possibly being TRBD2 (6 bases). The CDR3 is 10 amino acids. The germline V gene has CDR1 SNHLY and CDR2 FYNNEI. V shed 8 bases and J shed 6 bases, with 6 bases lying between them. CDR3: CASRGDTQYF. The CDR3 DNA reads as TGTGCCAGCCGGGGGGATACGCAGTATTTT.

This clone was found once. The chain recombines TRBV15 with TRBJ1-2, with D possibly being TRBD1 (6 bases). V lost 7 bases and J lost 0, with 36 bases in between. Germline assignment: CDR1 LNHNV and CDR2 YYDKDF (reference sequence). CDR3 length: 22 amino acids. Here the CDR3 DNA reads TGTGCCACCATAGGTCCCCACCATAGGTTATTTGGGGGGCGCTTGGCTAACTATGGCTACACCTTC. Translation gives CATIGPHHRLFGGRLANYGYTF.

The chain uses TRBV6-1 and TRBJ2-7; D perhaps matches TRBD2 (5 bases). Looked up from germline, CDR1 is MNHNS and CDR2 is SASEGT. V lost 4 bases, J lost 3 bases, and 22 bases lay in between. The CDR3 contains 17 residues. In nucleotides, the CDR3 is TGTGCCAGCAGTGCGAATCGGCGGTTGACCGGGGTCTACGAGCAGTACTTC. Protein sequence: CASSANRRLTGVYEQYF.

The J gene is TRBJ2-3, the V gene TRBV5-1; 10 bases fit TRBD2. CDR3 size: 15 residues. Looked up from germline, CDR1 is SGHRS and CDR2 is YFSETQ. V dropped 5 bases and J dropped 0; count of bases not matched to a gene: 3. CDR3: CASRKLAGSTDTQYF. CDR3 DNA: TGCGCCAGCAGGAAACTAGCGGGGAGCACAGATACGCAGTATTTT. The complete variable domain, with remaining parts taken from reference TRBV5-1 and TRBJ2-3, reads KAGVTQTPRYLIKTRGQQVTLSCSPISGHRSVSWYQQTPGQGLQFLFEYFSETQRNKGNFPGRFSGRQFSNSRSEMNVSTLELGDSALYLCASRKLAGSTDTQYFGPGTRLTVL.

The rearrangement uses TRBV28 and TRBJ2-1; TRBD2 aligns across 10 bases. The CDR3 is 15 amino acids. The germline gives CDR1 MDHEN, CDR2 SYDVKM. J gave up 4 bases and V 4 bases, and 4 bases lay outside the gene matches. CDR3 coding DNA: TGTGCCAGCAGTTCCCGACTAGCGGGTTACAATGAGCAGTTCTTC. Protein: CASSSRLAGYNEQFF.

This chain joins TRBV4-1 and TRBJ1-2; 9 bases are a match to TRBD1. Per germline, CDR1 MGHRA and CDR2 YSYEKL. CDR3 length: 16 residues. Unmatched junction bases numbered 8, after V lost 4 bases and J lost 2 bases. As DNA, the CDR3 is TGCGCCAGCAGCCTGGGGACAGGGAATGCCAACTATGGCTACACCTTC. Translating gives CASSLGTGNANYGYTF.

The CDR3 region is CASSFKTGGHGYTF. The CDR3 DNA reads as TGTGCCAGCAGTTTTAAGACAGGGGGCCATGGCTACACCTTC. V is TRBV28 and J is TRBJ1-2, with 10 positions matching TRBD1. The germline V gene has CDR1 MDHEN and CDR2 SYDVKM. The CDR3 is 14 amino acids. Unmatched junction bases numbered 4, after V lost 3 bases and J lost 6 bases.